This is a list of T cell receptor beta chains from one sample in a study of beta chain features in type 1 diabetes. This table comes from immunoSEQ multiplex PCR, and its TCRdb copy is limited to in-frame clones, with some not included. The table has 350,000 or so clones, about 20% seen once. The sequenced sample was naive CD4+ T cells from blood. Every receptor here comes from a woman aged 18-29 years in good health. CDR3s include the opening cysteine and the closing phenylalanine or tryptophan. A D gene is named only where the DNA matches it firmly. Expanded clones are given a class, and other clones once, few, many or no size at all.

>.|TRBD2|TRBJ2-1|TRBV18
CASSPLAGEYNEQFF
TGTGCCAGCTCACCTCTAGCGGGGGAATACAATGAGCAGTTCTTC
>.|.|TRBJ2-5|TRBV29-1
CSVEDPGAETQYF
TGCAGCGTTGAAGATCCGGGAGCGGAGACCCAGTACTTC
>.|TRBD2|TRBJ2-7|TRBV11-2
CASSLKAGVAVRF
TGTGCCAGCAGCTTAAAAGCGGGAGTGGCGGTGCGATTC
>few|.|TRBJ2-7|TRBV4-1
CASREGVHTYEQYF
TGCGCCAGCAGGGAGGGCGTACACACCTACGAGCAGTACTTC
>few|.|TRBJ1-3|TRBV30
CAWSKSSGNTIYF
TGTGCCTGGAGTAAGAGCTCTGGAAACACCATATATTTT
>.|.|TRBJ1-1|TRBV7-3
CASSPLPGQGRSFF
TGTGCCAGCAGCCCCCTCCCCGGGCAGGGAAGGTCTTTCTTT
>.|.|TRBJ1-6|TRBV13
CASSSSSYNSPLHF
TGTGCCAGCAGCTCCTCGTCCTATAATTCACCCCTCCACTTT
>few|.|TRBJ1-3|TRBV27
CASGHSGNTIYF
TGTGCCAGCGGCCACTCTGGAAACACCATATATTTT
>.|TRBD1|TRBJ2-7|TRBV5-1
CASSSNPGGAGNEQYF
TGCGCCAGCAGCTCGAACCCAGGGGGCGCGGGTAACGAGCAGTACTTC
>.|.|TRBJ2-2|TRBV7-8
CASSSGGIGELFF
TGTGCCAGCAGCTCTGGGGGCATCGGGGAGCTGTTTTTT
>.|.|TRBJ1-5|TRBV30
CAWSRGGADQPQHF
TGTGCCTGGAGTAGGGGGGGCGCGGATCAGCCCCAGCATTTT
>.|TRBD1|TRBJ2-7|TRBV6-1
CASRDSSSYEQYF
TGTGCCAGCCGGGACAGCTCCTCCTACGAGCAGTACTTC
>.|.|TRBJ1-3|TRBV27
CASSFAGSGNTIYF
TGTGCCAGCAGTTTCGCGGGCTCCGGAAACACCATATATTTT
>few|.|TRBJ1-5|TRBV5-1
CASSLGAGNQPQHF
TGCGCCAGCAGCTTGGGGGCAGGGAATCAGCCCCAGCATTTT
>.|TRBD2|TRBJ2-1|TRBV25-1
CASSEFAGGAGGYNEQFF
TGTGCCAGCAGTGAGTTCGCCGGGGGAGCGGGGGGTTACAATGAGCAGTTCTTC
>.|.|TRBJ1-1|TRBV15
CATSRDRGNTEAFF
TGTGCCACCAGCAGAGACAGGGGGAACACTGAAGCTTTCTTT
>.|TRBD2|TRBJ2-1|TRBV4-1
CASSQGLAGYNEQFF
TGCGCCAGCAGCCAAGGACTAGCGGGATATAATGAGCAGTTCTTC
>few|.|TRBJ2-7|TRBV15
CATSRDRQASYEQYF
TGTGCCACCAGCAGAGATCGGCAGGCCTCCTACGAGCAGTACTTC
>.|TRBD2|TRBJ2-1|TRBV9
CASSVLGTSGNEQFF
TGTGCCAGCAGCGTATTGGGGACTAGCGGCAATGAGCAGTTCTTC
>.|.|TRBJ2-6|TRBV18
CASSNREGANVLTF
TGTGCCAGCTCAAACCGTGAGGGGGCCAACGTCCTGACTTTC
>few|.|TRBJ2-1|TRBV7-3
CASSSHPGNNEQFF
TGTGCCAGCAGCTCCCATCCAGGGAACAATGAGCAGTTCTTC
>.|TRBD2|TRBJ2-5|TRBV5-1
CASSTSGGQETQYF
TGCGCCAGCAGCACTAGCGGGGGCCAAGAGACCCAGTACTTC
>.|TRBD2|TRBJ2-3|TRBV7-3
CASSFGTRADTQYF
TGTGCCAGCAGCTTTGGGACTAGGGCAGATACGCAGTATTTT
>.|TRBD1|TRBJ1-1|TRBV6-5
CASSYDLRTGGTEAFF
TGTGCCAGCAGTTACGATCTCCGGACAGGGGGAACTGAAGCTTTCTTT
>few|TRBD1|TRBJ2-7|TRBV30
CAWSLRGQGNYEQYF
TGTGCCTGGAGTTTGAGGGGACAGGGAAACTACGAGCAGTACTTC